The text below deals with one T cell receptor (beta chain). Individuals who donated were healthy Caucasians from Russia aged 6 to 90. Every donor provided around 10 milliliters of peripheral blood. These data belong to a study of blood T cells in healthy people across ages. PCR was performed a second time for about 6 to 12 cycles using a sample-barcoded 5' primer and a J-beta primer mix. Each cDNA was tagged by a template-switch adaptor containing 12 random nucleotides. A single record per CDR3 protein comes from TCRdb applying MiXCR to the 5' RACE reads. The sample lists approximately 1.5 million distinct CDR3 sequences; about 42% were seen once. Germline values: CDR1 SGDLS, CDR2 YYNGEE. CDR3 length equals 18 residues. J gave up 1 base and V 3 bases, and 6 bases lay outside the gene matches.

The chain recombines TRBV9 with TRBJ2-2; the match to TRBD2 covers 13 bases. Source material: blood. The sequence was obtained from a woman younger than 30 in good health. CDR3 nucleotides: TGTGCCAGCAGCGCACTAGCGGGGGGGCCTTTGAACACCGGGGAGCTGTTTTTT. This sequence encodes CASSALAGGPLNTGELFF.